This T cell receptor beta chain appears in the sequencing data of a study of T cells in Graves' hyperthyroidism and ophthalmopathy. Findings and limits, study-wide: Through a model of 13 V-J features, ophthalmopathy was separated from stable hyperthyroidism.

The CDR3 loop spans 15 amino acids. Trimming removed 4 bases from V and 2 bases from J, with 12 bases in between. Germline CDR1 LNHDA, CDR2 SQIVND (reference sequence). Patients aged 18 to 65 had newly diagnosed hyperthyroidism that had lasted under 2 months. Exclusion of patients followed from uncontrolled infection, other autoimmune disease, pregnancy or lactation. Amplification of TCR beta CDR3 regions was performed using RNA transcripts as template. In the first-round RT-PCR of the TCR CDR3, the HTBI primer set was used. TCRdb itself ran the multiplex PCR reads through MiXCR, one entry per CDR3 protein. The sample records approximately 400,000 distinct CDR3 sequences, approximately 13% being singletons. On this clonotype itself: Its antigen is still unknown.

The chain has TRBV19 and TRBJ2-1, with TRBD2 as a possible D gene (5 bases). The clonotype comes from a woman aged 60-75 years with Graves' hyperthyroidism. Sequences were obtained from blood. CDR3 loop: CASSKGADPYNEQFF. DNA for the CDR3: TGTGCCAGTAGTAAAGGAGCGGACCCCTACAATGAGCAGTTCTTC.